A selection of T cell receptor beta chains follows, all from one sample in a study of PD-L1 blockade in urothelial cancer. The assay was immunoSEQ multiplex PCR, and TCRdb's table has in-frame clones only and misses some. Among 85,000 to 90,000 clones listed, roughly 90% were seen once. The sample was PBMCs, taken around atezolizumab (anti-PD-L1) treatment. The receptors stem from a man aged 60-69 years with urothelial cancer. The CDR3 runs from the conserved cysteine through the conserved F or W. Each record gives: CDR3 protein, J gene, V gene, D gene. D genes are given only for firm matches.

CDR3aa: CASTPTSGKDEQFF; j_gene: TRBJ2-1; v_gene: TRBV9; d_gene: TRBD2
CDR3aa: CASSPQAAFEQYF; j_gene: TRBJ2-7; v_gene: TRBV9; d_gene: .
CDR3aa: CASSRVSDRGSYTF; j_gene: TRBJ1-2; v_gene: TRBV5-4; d_gene: TRBD1
CDR3aa: CASSERSAGPYEQYF; j_gene: TRBJ2-7; v_gene: TRBV6-1; d_gene: .
CDR3aa: CASSWSGTSGAEQYF; j_gene: TRBJ2-7; v_gene: TRBV5-1; d_gene: TRBD2
CDR3aa: CASSRDTYQETQYF; j_gene: TRBJ2-5; v_gene: TRBV19; d_gene: .
CDR3aa: CASSQARYAGELFF; j_gene: TRBJ2-2; v_gene: TRBV4-1; d_gene: .
CDR3aa: CASSLQGSSYEQYF; j_gene: TRBJ2-7; v_gene: TRBV11-2; d_gene: .
CDR3aa: CASSGQDSSGNTIYF; j_gene: TRBJ1-3; v_gene: TRBV5-6; d_gene: TRBD1
CDR3aa: CASPPLRPRVDTQYF; j_gene: TRBJ2-3; v_gene: TRBV6-5; d_gene: .
CDR3aa: CASTKRSGGGYEQYF; j_gene: TRBJ2-7; v_gene: TRBV7-2; d_gene: TRBD1
CDR3aa: CASSPGTGNYEQYF; j_gene: TRBJ2-7; v_gene: TRBV18; d_gene: TRBD1
CDR3aa: CASSDRDRNSPLHF; j_gene: TRBJ1-6; v_gene: TRBV6-5; d_gene: TRBD1
CDR3aa: CASSARTGPNEKLFF; j_gene: TRBJ1-4; v_gene: TRBV2; d_gene: .
CDR3aa: CAWSVYSLSTDTQYF; j_gene: TRBJ2-3; v_gene: TRBV30; d_gene: .
CDR3aa: CASSLFGRGSETQYF; j_gene: TRBJ2-5; v_gene: TRBV5-1; d_gene: .
CDR3aa: CASSLGVPAGLETQYF; j_gene: TRBJ2-5; v_gene: TRBV13; d_gene: TRBD2
CDR3aa: CASSRSRTEAFF; j_gene: TRBJ1-1; v_gene: TRBV28; d_gene: .
CDR3aa: CASSFLAGGFTDTQYF; j_gene: TRBJ2-3; v_gene: TRBV7-2; d_gene: TRBD2
CDR3aa: CASSHLAGDGYEQYF; j_gene: TRBJ2-7; v_gene: TRBV19; d_gene: TRBD2
CDR3aa: CASSQDPLAGNTGELFF; j_gene: TRBJ2-2; v_gene: TRBV4-2; d_gene: TRBD2
CDR3aa: CAWSRNEKLFF; j_gene: TRBJ1-4; v_gene: TRBV30; d_gene: .
CDR3aa: CASSSPGTQYF; j_gene: TRBJ2-5; v_gene: TRBV5-5; d_gene: .